Below are 26 T cell receptor beta chains sequenced from a single sample in a study of CD4 T cells in relation to SARS-CoV-2 and coronaviruses. The repertoire was sequenced with immunoSEQ multiplex PCR; TCRdb's copy has only in-frame clones and lacks some. The sample records 35,000 to 40,000 clones, 75% to 90% being singletons. The source material was memory CD4+ T cells from PBMCs. Receptors originate from an adult with COVID-19.

The chain employs TRBV4-2 and TRBJ1-1; the match to TRBD1 covers 7 bases. Germline values: CDR1 LGHNA, CDR2 YNFKEQ. CDR3 size: 17 residues. V gave up 4 bases and J gave up 5 bases; unmatched junction bases: 16. The chain's CDR3 is CASSRGTALFDETEAFF. As DNA, the CDR3 is TGTGCCAGCAGCCGTGGGACAGCCCTATTCGACGAGACTGAAGCTTTCTTT.

The chain combines TRBV7-3 with TRBJ2-3; TRBD1 is a possible D gene (5 bases). From germline, CDR1 is SGHTA and CDR2 FQGTGA. V was shortened by 5 bases and J by 3 bases, with 9 bases between the two germline ends. CDR3 length equals 13 residues. The CDR3 nucleotides are TGTGCCAGCAGCCCCGGACAAACAGATACGCAGTATTTT. Its translation: CASSPGQTDTQYF.

The table lists this clone with a few counts. The DNA for the CDR3 is TGTGCCAGCAGCCGGGACATAAGCAATCAGCCCCAGCATTTT. It encodes CASSRDISNQPQHF. The chain recombines TRBV7-9 with TRBJ1-5; tentatively, D is TRBD1 (6 bases). Germline assignment: CDR1 SEHNR and CDR2 FQNEAQ (reference sequence). The CDR3 has 14 residues. Trimming cost V 5 bases and J 1 base, with 9 bases left between them. Looking up the rest from reference TRBV7-9 and TRBJ1-5 gives the full variable domain: DTGVSQNPRHKITKRGQNVTFRCDPISEHNRLYWYRQTLGQGPEFLTYFQNEAQLEKSRLLSDRFSAERPKGSFSTLEIQRTEQGDSAMYLCASSRDISNQPQHFGDGTRLSIL.

The chain joins TRBV2 to TRBJ1-4; TRBD1 is a possible D gene (5 bases). Trimming shortened V by 6 bases and J by 7 bases, and 21 bases separated the two germline ends. The CDR3 length is 16 residues. Germline-derived CDR1 and CDR2 are SNHLY and FYNNEI. The chain's CDR3 is CASRPKGRIGVEKLFF. The DNA of the CDR3 is TGTGCCAGCAGGCCTAAGGGGCGCATTGGTGTTGAAAAACTGTTTTTT.

The chain has TRBV9 and TRBJ2-1; 13 bases fit TRBD2. V lost 4 bases to trimming and J lost 4 bases; unmatched junction nucleotides: 5. Germline V lookup: CDR1 SGDLS, CDR2 YYNGEE. This CDR3 spans 16 amino acids. The CDR3 spells CASSRLTSGRYNEQFF. For the CDR3, the DNA is TGTGCCAGCAGCCGTCTGACTAGCGGGAGGTACAATGAGCAGTTCTTC.

The gene calls are TRBV7-2 and TRBJ2-5; 8 bases fit TRBD2. This CDR3 region has 15 residues. V trimming: 4 bases; J trimming: 1 base; junction bases outside the gene matches: 5. Germline V gives CDR1 SGHTA, CDR2 FQGNSA. The CDR3 is CASSSTSGPQETQYF. CDR3 sequence (DNA): TGTGCCAGCAGCTCCACTAGCGGACCCCAAGAGACCCAGTACTTC.

This sequence joins TRBV3-1 (or the pseudogene TRBV3-2) and TRBJ1-1; TRBD1 agrees at 9 bases. Looked up from germline, CDR1 is LGHDT and CDR2 is YNNKEL (reference sequence). This CDR3 comprises 14 residues. The ends lost 4 bases at V and 0 bases at J; junction bases unmatched: 0. CDR3 sequence reads: CASSRDRVNTEAFF. The CDR3 bases are TGTGCCAGCAGCCGGGACAGGGTGAACACTGAAGCTTTCTTT.

The chain couples TRBV27 to TRBJ2-3; no clear D. The V and J ends lost 4 bases and 6 bases respectively, with 11 bases between them. The CDR3 has 13 residues. The germline V gene encodes CDR1 MNHEY and CDR2 SMNVEV (reference sequence). This chain's CDR3 is CASSSPTWDTQYF. The CDR3 bases are TGTGCCAGCAGTTCACCAACTTGGGATACGCAGTATTTT.

The genes are TRBV5-5 and TRBJ1-2; 8 nucleotides match TRBD1. The CDR3 totals 14 residues. V shed 0 bases, J shed 8 bases, and the junction held 6 bases outside the gene matches. Germline V lookup: CDR1 SGHKS, CDR2 YYEKEE (reference sequence). CDR3 protein: CASSLDLTGAGYTF. The CDR3 region has the DNA TGTGCCAGCAGCTTGGACCTGACAGGGGCCGGCTACACCTTC.

The J gene is TRBJ2-3, the V gene TRBV29-1, with D unresolved. The length of the CDR3 is 12 residues. Germline V lookup: CDR1 SQVTM, CDR2 ANQGSEA. With 0 bases removed from V and 4 bases from J, the gap between germline ends came to 5 bases. The CDR3 nucleotides are TGCAGCGTTGAAGAGGTCCCAGATACGCAGTATTTT. Residues: CSVEEVPDTQYF.

CDR3 DNA: TGTGCCAGCAGTTACTCGACTAGCTACTCCTACGAGCAGTACTTC. This codes for CASSYSTSYSYEQYF. The chain carries TRBV6-5 and TRBJ2-7; TRBD2 aligns across 7 bases. The CDR3 contains 15 residues. V shed 0 bases and J 0 bases; nucleotides not matched to a gene: 2. Germline V CDR1 and CDR2: MNHEY, SVGAGI.

The CDR3 reads CASSENNSPLHF. CDR3 coding DNA: TGTGCCAGCAGCGAAAATAATTCACCCCTCCACTTT. The chain is built from TRBV5-4 and TRBJ1-6; D ambiguous. Trimming removed 4 bases from V and 5 bases from J, with 4 bases in between. Germline assignment: CDR1 SGHNT and CDR2 YYREEE (reference sequence). The CDR3 runs 12 residues.

This clone was picked up one time. This sequence joins TRBV28 and TRBJ2-7, with D perhaps TRBD2 (6 bases). CDR3 size: 16 residues. From germline, CDR1 is MDHEN and CDR2 SYDVKM. The V and J ends lost 4 bases and 0 bases respectively, with 16 bases between them. The CDR3 reads CASSSQTSPRSYEQYF. The CDR3 nucleotides read TGTGCCAGCAGTTCCCAGACTAGTCCGCGCTCCTACGAGCAGTACTTC.

The V gene is TRBV12-3 or TRBV12-4, the J gene TRBJ1-4; the D gene is possibly TRBD1 (5 bases). The V gene lost 8 bases and the J gene lost 5 bases, with 9 bases spanning the gap. CDR3 length equals 12 residues. The CDR3 protein is CASGDLNEKLFF. The CDR3 nucleotides are TGTGCCAGCGGGGACCTCAATGAAAAACTGTTTTTT.

The chain joins TRBV6-2 or TRBV6-3 to TRBJ1-5; no firm D call. Deletions cut 5 bases from V and 0 bases from J, with 8 bases between. This CDR3 has 14 amino acids. The germline gives CDR1 MNHEY, CDR2 SVGEGT. The CDR3 is CASSKQNSNQPQHF. In DNA, the CDR3 is TGTGCCAGCAGTAAACAAAATAGCAATCAGCCCCAGCATTTT.

The chain uses TRBV18 and TRBJ1-1, with 9 bases fitting TRBD1. CDR1 and CDR2 (germline): KGHSH, LQKENI. The CDR3 extends over 14 amino acids. V trimming: 2 bases; J trimming: 3 bases; junction bases outside the gene matches: 1. The CDR3 DNA reads TGTGCCAGCTCACCAGGACAGGGGTACACTGAAGCTTTCTTT. This sequence encodes CASSPGQGYTEAFF. Drawing the rest from reference TRBV18 and TRBJ1-1, the complete variable domain is NAGVMQNPRHLVRRRGQEARLRCSPMKGHSHVYWYRQLPEEGLKFMVYLQKENIIDESGMPKERFSAEFPKEGPSILRIQQVVRGDSAAYFCASSPGQGYTEAFFGQGTRLTVV.

The V gene is TRBV19, the J gene TRBJ1-6; D is possibly TRBD1 (6 bases). CDR1 is LNHDA and CDR2 is SQIVND in the germline V gene (reference sequence). The CDR3 has 13 amino acids. Trimming removed 5 bases at V and 9 bases at J, with 11 bases between. In DNA form, the CDR3 reads TGTGCCAGTAGTTATGACAGGACTTCACCCCTCCACTTT. It is translated as CASSYDRTSPLHF.

This clone showed up just once. The chain carries TRBV3-1 (or the pseudogene TRBV3-2) and TRBJ2-2; no clear D. Germline CDR1 and CDR2: LGHDT and YNNKEL (reference sequence). Trimming shortened V by 3 bases and J by 4 bases, and 15 bases separated the two germline ends. The CDR3 consists of 16 residues. The CDR3 nucleotides read TGTGCCAGCAGCCACTGGTTGGCTGCCTCCACCGGGGAGCTGTTTTTT. Translation gives CASSHWLAASTGELFF.

The genes are TRBV5-5 and TRBJ2-7; D gene uncertain. V was shortened by 0 bases and J by 0 bases, with 13 bases between the two germline ends. There are 16 residues in the CDR3. From germline, CDR1 is SGHKS and CDR2 YYEKEE (reference sequence). CDR3 DNA: TGTGCCAGCAGCTTGGGGGATCTCAGTTACTCCTACGAGCAGTACTTC. This translates into CASSLGDLSYSYEQYF. Full variable domain (outside the CDR3, taken from reference TRBV5-5 and TRBJ2-7): DAGVTQSPTHLIKTRGQQVTLRCSPISGHKSVSWYQQVLGQGPQFIFQYYEKEERGRGNFPDRFSARQFPNYSSELNVNALLLGDSALYLCASSLGDLSYSYEQYFGPGTRLTVT.

The chain carries TRBV7-3 and TRBJ2-3; TRBD2 agrees at 9 bases. Germline V gene sequence: CDR1 SGHTA, CDR2 FQGTGA. With V trimmed by 1 base and J by 4 bases, 6 bases remained unmatched. This CDR3 comprises 16 residues. The CDR3 nucleotides read TGTGCCAGCAGCTTAATAGGCGGGAGGGCCCCAGATACGCAGTATTTT. It yields the protein CASSLIGGRAPDTQYF.

This chain links TRBV28 with TRBJ2-1; D unresolved. Trimming cost V 5 bases and J 1 base, with 9 bases left between them. CDR1 and CDR2 (germline): MDHEN, SYDVKM. CDR3 size: 14 residues. CDR3 DNA: TGTGCCAGCAGTCCCCGCGGTTCCTACAATGAGCAGTTCTTC. Translating it yields CASSPRGSYNEQFF.

A single count supports this clone. The rearrangement joins TRBV20-1 to TRBJ2-3, with D unresolved. Germline V gene data show CDR1 as DFQATT and CDR2 as SNEGSKA (reference sequence). This CDR3 has 10 amino acids. The CDR3 region is CTLRTDTQYF. The CDR3 bases are TGCACCCTCCGCACAGATACGCAGTATTTT.

This clone was found a few times. The chain employs TRBV18 and TRBJ1-3; D is perhaps TRBD1 (6 bases). CDR1 is KGHSH, CDR2 LQKENI, per germline. The CDR3 consists of 15 residues. The V and J ends lost 1 base and 7 bases respectively, with 14 bases between them. The CDR3 sequence is CASSPQSNRANTIYF. In DNA form, the CDR3 reads TGTGCCAGCTCACCACAGAGCAACAGGGCTAACACCATATATTTT. Supplemented by reference TRBV18 and TRBJ1-3, the full variable domain reads NAGVMQNPRHLVRRRGQEARLRCSPMKGHSHVYWYRQLPEEGLKFMVYLQKENIIDESGMPKERFSAEFPKEGPSILRIQQVVRGDSAAYFCASSPQSNRANTIYFGEGSWLTVV.

The table lists this clone with a count of one. V gene TRBV6-5 combines with J gene TRBJ1-2; a weak D match, TRBD1 (5 bases). The germline V gene encodes CDR1 MNHEY and CDR2 SVGAGI. V was clipped by 6 bases and J by 3 bases, with 14 bases between them. This CDR3 region has 14 residues. CDR3 nucleotides: TGTGCCAGCAGGTCAGGGTCTACATACTATGGCTACACCTTC. This gives the protein CASRSGSTYYGYTF.

The chain links TRBV12-3 or TRBV12-4 to TRBJ2-5; D is unclear. The CDR3 totals 12 residues. V was shortened by 6 bases and J by 5 bases, with 10 bases between the two germline ends. CDR3 coding DNA: TGTGCCAGCAGGACGGGTGGGGAGACCCAGTACTTC. Translating it yields CASRTGGETQYF.

This clone was counted between two and nine times. The rearrangement links TRBV3-1 (or the pseudogene TRBV3-2) to TRBJ1-6; TRBD1 agrees at 9 bases. Germline V gene lookup returns CDR1 LGHDT and CDR2 YNNKEL (reference sequence). This CDR3 contains 16 residues. Trimming removed 1 base from V and 10 bases from J; junction bases left unmatched: 8. The CDR3 DNA sequence: TGTGCCAGCAGCCAAGGAGTACAGGGGGCCGGATCACCCCTCCACTTT. This sequence encodes CASSQGVQGAGSPLHF.